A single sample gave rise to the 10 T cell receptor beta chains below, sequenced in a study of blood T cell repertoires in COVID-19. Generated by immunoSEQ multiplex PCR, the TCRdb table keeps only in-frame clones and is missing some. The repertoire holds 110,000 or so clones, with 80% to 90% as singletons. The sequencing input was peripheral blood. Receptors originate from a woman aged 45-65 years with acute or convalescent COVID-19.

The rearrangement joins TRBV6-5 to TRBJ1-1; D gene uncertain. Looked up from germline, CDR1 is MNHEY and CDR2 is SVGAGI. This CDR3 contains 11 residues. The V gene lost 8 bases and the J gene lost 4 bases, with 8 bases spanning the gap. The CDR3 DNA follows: TGTGCCAGCTTTAAGAGCACTGAAGCTTTCTTT. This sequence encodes CASFKSTEAFF.

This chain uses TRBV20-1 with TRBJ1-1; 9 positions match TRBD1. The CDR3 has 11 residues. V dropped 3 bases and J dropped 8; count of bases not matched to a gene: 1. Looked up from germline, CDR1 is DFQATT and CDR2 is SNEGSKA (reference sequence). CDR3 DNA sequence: TGCAGTGCTAGGGGGACAGGGGAAGCTTTCTTT. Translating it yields CSARGTGEAFF.

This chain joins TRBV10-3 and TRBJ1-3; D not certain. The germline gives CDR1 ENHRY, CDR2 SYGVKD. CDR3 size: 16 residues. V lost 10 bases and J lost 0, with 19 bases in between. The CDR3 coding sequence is TGTGCCACCGAAGTAGGAGGTCTCGACTCTGGAAACACCATATATTTT. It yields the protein CATEVGGLDSGNTIYF.

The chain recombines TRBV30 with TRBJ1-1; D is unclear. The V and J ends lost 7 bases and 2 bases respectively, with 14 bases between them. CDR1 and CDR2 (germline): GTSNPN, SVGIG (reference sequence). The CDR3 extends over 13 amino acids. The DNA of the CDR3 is TGTGCCTCAACAACAGACGCAAACACTGAAGCTTTCTTT. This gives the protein CASTTDANTEAFF.

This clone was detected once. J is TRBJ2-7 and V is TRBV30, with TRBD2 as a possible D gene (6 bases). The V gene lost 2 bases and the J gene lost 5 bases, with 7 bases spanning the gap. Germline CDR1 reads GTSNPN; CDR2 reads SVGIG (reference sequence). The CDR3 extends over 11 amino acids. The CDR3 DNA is TGTGCCTGGAGTTGGGGGGACGAGCAGTACTTC. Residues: CAWSWGDEQYF.

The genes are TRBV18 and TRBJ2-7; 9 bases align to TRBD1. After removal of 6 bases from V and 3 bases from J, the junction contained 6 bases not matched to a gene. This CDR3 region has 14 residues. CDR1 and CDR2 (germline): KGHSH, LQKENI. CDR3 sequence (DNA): TGTGCCAGCTCTGTGAACAGGGGGCTCTACGAGCAGTACTTC. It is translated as CASSVNRGLYEQYF.

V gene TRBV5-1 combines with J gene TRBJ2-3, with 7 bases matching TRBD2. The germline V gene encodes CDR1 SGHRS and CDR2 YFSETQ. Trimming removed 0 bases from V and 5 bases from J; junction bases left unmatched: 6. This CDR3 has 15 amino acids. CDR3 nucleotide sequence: TGCGCCAGCAGCTTGGTGGGCAGGGAGGGAGATACGCAGTATTTT. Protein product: CASSLVGREGDTQYF.

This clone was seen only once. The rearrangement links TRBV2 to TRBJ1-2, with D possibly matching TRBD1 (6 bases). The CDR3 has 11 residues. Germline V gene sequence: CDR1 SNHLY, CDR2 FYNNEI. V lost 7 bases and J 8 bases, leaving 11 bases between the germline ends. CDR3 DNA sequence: TGTGCCAGCACTTTGGACAGCGGCTACACCTTC. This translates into CASTLDSGYTF.

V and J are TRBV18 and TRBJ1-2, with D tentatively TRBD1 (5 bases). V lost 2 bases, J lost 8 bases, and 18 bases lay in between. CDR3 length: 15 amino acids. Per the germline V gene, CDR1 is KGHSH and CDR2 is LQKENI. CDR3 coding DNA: TGTGCCAGCTCACCAGGGGGGACCGCTAGGTACGGCTACACCTTC. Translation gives CASSPGGTARYGYTF.

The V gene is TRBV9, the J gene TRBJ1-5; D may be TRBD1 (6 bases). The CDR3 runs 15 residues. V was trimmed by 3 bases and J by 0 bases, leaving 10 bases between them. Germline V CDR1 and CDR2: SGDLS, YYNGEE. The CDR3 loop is CASSASGDSNQPQHF. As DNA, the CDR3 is TGTGCCAGCAGCGCCTCAGGGGATAGCAATCAGCCCCAGCATTTT.